The 3 T cell receptor beta chains below were found in one sample sequenced in a study of blood T cell repertoires in COVID-19. Sequencing was performed with immunoSEQ multiplex PCR; in TCRdb, only in-frame clones are kept and a portion is missing. The table lists some 250,000 clones, approximately 83% of them singletons, with 1.5% to 2% in the top ten. The material sequenced was PBMCs or T cells enriched from blood (not recorded which). These receptors were obtained from a woman aged 50 to 60 who had recovered from COVID-19.

The chain has TRBV5-1 and TRBJ1-2; 9 bases line up with TRBD1. Trimming removed 1 base from V and 6 bases from J; junction bases left unmatched: 1. The CDR3 covers 13 residues. Germline values: CDR1 SGHRS, CDR2 YFSETQ. The CDR3 DNA reads TGCGCCAGCAGCTTGAACAGGGGGCATGGCTACACCTTC. Residues: CASSLNRGHGYTF.

V is TRBV4-2 and J is TRBJ2-1; 9 bases are a match to TRBD1. V lost 4 bases, J lost 5 bases, and 6 bases stayed unmatched. This CDR3 contains 15 residues. The germline V gene encodes CDR1 LGHNA and CDR2 YNFKEQ. CDR3 coding DNA: TGTGCCAGCAGCCGCGGGACAGGGTTTGACAATGAGCAGTTCTTC. Its protein is CASSRGTGFDNEQFF.

The chain is built from TRBV7-8 and TRBJ2-5; D not resolved. CDR1 and CDR2 (germline): SGHVS, FQNEAQ. The CDR3 is 12 residues long. The V and J ends lost 11 bases and 5 bases respectively, with 15 bases between them. The CDR3 protein is CAGSWVGETQYF. In DNA form, the CDR3 reads TGTGCCGGTTCTTGGGTGGGCGAGACCCAGTACTTC.